The 17 T cell receptor beta chains below all came from one sample that was sequenced in a study of blood T cells in healthy people across ages. For the second PCR, which ran for roughly 7 to 11 cycles, a sample-barcoded 5' primer and a J-beta primer mix were used. TCRdb ran MiXCR on the 5' RACE reads and lists one entry per CDR3 protein. The data hold some 1,800,000 distinct CDR3 sequences, with 35% to 50% observed a single time. The sequenced material came from blood. The receptor source for this set is a human donor in good health.

This clonotype occurred a few times. V gene TRBV11-2 combines with J gene TRBJ2-4, with D hard to call. The CDR3 totals 17 residues. V was clipped by 0 bases and J by 0 bases, with 12 bases between them. The germline V gene has CDR1 SGHAT and CDR2 FQNNGV. CDR3 DNA: TGTGCCAGCAGCTTAGATCGAGATTCCCTAGCCAAAAACATTCAGTACTTC. Residues: CASSLDRDSLAKNIQYF.

The chain links TRBV14 to TRBJ2-1; D is unclear. The germline V gene has CDR1 SGHDN and CDR2 FVKESK. The CDR3 covers 13 residues. The ends were cut back, 1 base at V and 5 bases at J, with 6 bases in the middle. The CDR3: CASSQGHNNEQFF. CDR3 DNA: TGTGCCAGCAGCCAAGGTCATAACAATGAGCAGTTCTTC. The entire variable domain, with the rest obtained from reference TRBV14 and TRBJ2-1, is as follows: EAGVTQFPSHSVIEKGQTVTLRCDPISGHDNLYWYRRVMGKEIKFLLHFVKESKQDESGMPNNRFLAERTGGTYSTLKVQPAELEDSGVYFCASSQGHNNEQFFGPGTRLTVL.

The chain combines TRBV6-5 with TRBJ1-2; perhaps TRBD1 as D (5 bases). Trimming pared 1 base from V and 3 bases from J, leaving 27 bases between. Germline-derived CDR1 and CDR2 are MNHEY and SVGAGI. The CDR3 extends over 20 amino acids. CDR3 sequence reads: CASSYWGLLRPEDPHYGYTF. CDR3 DNA sequence: TGTGCCAGCAGTTACTGGGGCCTCCTGCGTCCTGAGGATCCCCACTATGGCTACACCTTC.

Worth noting for this clonotype: This may be a read error: a much more frequent sequence differs by one nucleotide. The V call is TRBV25-1, the J call TRBJ2-7; D possibly corresponds to TRBD2 (7 bases). The length of the CDR3 is 13 residues. The germline V gene has CDR1 MGHDK and CDR2 SYGVNS. The CDR3 is CAGGPTYNREQYF. DNA of the CDR3: TGTGCGGGGGGGCCCACCTATAATAGAGAGCAGTACTTC.

The chain combines TRBV10-3 with TRBJ2-5; D may match TRBD1 or TRBD2 (5 bases each). Trimming left V 6 bases short and J 2 bases short, with 16 bases between. Germline lookup yields CDR1 ENHRY and CDR2 SYGVKD. The CDR3 has 15 amino acids. CDR3 amino acids: CAISQDRDGQETQYF. CDR3 coding DNA: TGTGCCATCAGCCAAGACCGGGACGGACAAGAGACCCAGTACTTC.

Of note for this clonotype: A junction end diverges from the germline sequence, so it may reflect a read error. The V and J genes are TRBV4-2 and TRBJ2-1, with 9 bases lining up with TRBD2. Germline CDR1 reads LGHNA; CDR2 reads YNFKEQ. CDR3 length: 17 amino acids. CDR3 loop: CASGQGVGVAGENEQFF. CDR3 coding DNA: TGTGCCAGCGGCCAAGGCGTCGGGGTAGCGGGGGAGAATGAGCAGTTCTTC.

The rearrangement joins TRBV28 to TRBJ2-1; TRBD1 matches at 7 bases. Trimming removed 5 bases from V and 3 bases from J; junction bases left unmatched: 10. Per germline, CDR1 MDHEN and CDR2 SYDVKM. CDR3 length: 16 amino acids. CDR3 sequence reads: CASSHQTGSSYNEQFF. The CDR3 bases are TGTGCCAGCAGTCATCAGACAGGGTCAAGCTACAATGAGCAGTTCTTC.

V usage is TRBV7-9 and J usage is TRBJ1-2; D perhaps matches TRBD1 (6 bases). The CDR3 spans 15 residues. Deletions cut 5 bases from V and 4 bases from J, with 17 bases between. Germline V gene data show CDR1 as SEHNR and CDR2 as FQNEAQ (reference sequence). The CDR3 coding sequence is TGTGCCAGCAGCCCCTCGACAGGAGGGTTCTATGGCTACACCTTC. Its translation: CASSPSTGGFYGYTF.

V usage is TRBV7-2 and J usage is TRBJ2-3; D is uncertain. This CDR3 contains 15 residues. Trimming pared 5 bases from V and 2 bases from J, leaving 14 bases between. Per germline, CDR1 SGHTA and CDR2 FQGNSA. Here the CDR3 reads CASSKDQLITDTQYF. The CDR3 nucleotides are TGTGCCAGCAGCAAGGATCAACTCATCACAGATACGCAGTATTTT. The full variable domain, completed using reference TRBV7-2 and TRBJ2-3, is GAGVSQSPSNKVTEKGKDVELRCDPISGHTALYWYRQSLGQGLEFLIYFQGNSAPDKSGLPSDRFSAERTGGSVSTLTIQRTQQEDSAVYLCASSKDQLITDTQYFGPGTRLTVL.

The CDR3 sequence: CSALDVAGGDEQFF. The CDR3 nucleotides read TGCAGTGCTTTAGACGTGGCGGGGGGCGATGAGCAGTTCTTC. The chain employs TRBV20-1 and TRBJ2-1, with 8 positions matching TRBD2. From germline, CDR1 is DFQATT and CDR2 SNEGSKA (reference sequence). The CDR3 totals 14 residues. Unmatched junction bases numbered 11, after V lost 5 bases and J lost 8 bases.

The chain employs TRBV15 and TRBJ2-3; 8 nucleotides line up with TRBD1. The J segment lost 3 bases and the V segment lost 3 bases, leaving 8 bases of the junction unmatched. This CDR3 comprises 16 residues. Germline V lookup: CDR1 LNHNV, CDR2 YYDKDF (reference sequence). CDR3 sequence (DNA): TGTGCCACCAGCAGGGGCGACAGGGGTGGTACAGATACGCAGTATTTT. This encodes CATSRGDRGGTDTQYF. Filled out from reference TRBV15 and TRBJ2-3, the complete variable domain reads DAMVIQNPRYQVTQFGKPVTLSCSQTLNHNVMYWYQQKSSQAPKLLFHYYDKDFNNEADTPDNFQSRRPNTSFCFLDIRSPGLGDTAMYLCATSRGDRGGTDTQYFGPGTRLTVL.

The chain links TRBV2 to TRBJ2-1; 9 nucleotides line up with TRBD1. Germline assignment: CDR1 SNHLY and CDR2 FYNNEI. The CDR3 has 13 residues. The trim removed 10 bases at V and 5 bases at J, leaving 6 bases unmatched. For the CDR3, the DNA is TGTGCCACCGACAGGGGGTCGAACAATGAGCAGTTCTTC. Amino acids: CATDRGSNNEQFF.

This clonotype was counted a few times. The chain uses TRBV12-5 and TRBJ1-2; no clear D gene. CDR3 size: 12 residues. V was shortened by 2 bases and J by 7 bases, with 8 bases between the two germline ends. Germline V gene data show CDR1 as LGHNT and CDR2 as FRNRAP. CDR3 DNA sequence: TGTGCTAGTGGTTTGCCCCCGACTGGCTACACCTTC. It codes for CASGLPPTGYTF.

This clonotype is a singleton in its sample. The CDR3 coding sequence is TGTGCCAGCAGCTTAATGGCTAGCACTAATGAGCAGTACTTC. It yields the protein CASSLMASTNEQYF. The chain recombines TRBV7-2 with TRBJ2-5, with a tentative D call TRBD2 (5 bases). Germline CDR1 is SGHTA and CDR2 is FQGNSA. This CDR3 contains 14 residues. With 2 bases removed from V and 11 bases from J, the gap between germline ends came to 18 bases.

This rearrangement joins TRBV28 to TRBJ2-1, with 11 positions matching TRBD2. There are 22 residues in the CDR3. The trim removed 3 bases at V and 2 bases at J, leaving 21 bases unmatched. Germline loops: CDR1 MDHEN, CDR2 SYDVKM. The CDR3: CASSLSALGLAEGPRAYNEQFF. CDR3 bases: TGTGCCAGCAGTTTGTCGGCCCTGGGACTAGCGGAGGGGCCTAGGGCCTACAATGAGCAGTTCTTC. The whole variable domain, remainder taken from reference TRBV28 and TRBJ2-1, is DVKVTQSSRYLVKRTGEKVFLECVQDMDHENMFWYRQDPGLGLRLIYFSYDVKMKEKGDIPEGYSVSREKKERFSLILESASTNQTSMYLCASSLSALGLAEGPRAYNEQFFGPGTRLTVL.

This clonotype has more than one count but fewer than ten. CDR3 sequence: CASSLNRVTSTEAFF. CDR3 DNA: TGTGCCAGCAGCTTAAATCGCGTAACTAGCACTGAAGCTTTCTTT. The chain is built from TRBV5-6 and TRBJ1-1; D ambiguous. CDR1 and CDR2 (germline): SGHDT, YYEEEE. The CDR3 totals 15 residues. The V gene lost 2 bases and the J gene lost 4 bases, with 15 bases spanning the gap.

J is TRBJ2-7 and V is TRBV20-1; 11 bases match TRBD2. The CDR3 covers 15 residues. CDR1 and CDR2 (germline): DFQATT, SNEGSKA (reference sequence). V lost 3 bases, J lost 2 bases, and 6 bases stayed unmatched. The CDR3 spells CSASVLAGGPYEQYF. The CDR3 DNA reads TGCAGTGCTAGCGTCCTAGCGGGGGGCCCCTACGAGCAGTACTTC.